This T cell receptor (beta chain) is drawn from a study of CD8+CD57+ T cells in acquired aplastic anemia. About this clonotype itself: Its specificity is not known.

This CDR3 comprises 14 residues. The germline V gene encodes CDR1 SSHAT and CDR2 FNYEAQ (reference sequence). The V gene lost 5 bases and the J gene lost 2 bases, with 12 bases spanning the gap. General observations from the study: Patients and controls turned out to have twenty-nine CD8+ CDR3 sequences in common.

The use of genomic DNA as template underpinned the TCR beta VDJ and CDR3 profiling. TCRdb itself ran the reads through MiXCR, one entry per CDR3 protein. Of roughly 80,000 distinct CDR3 sequences detected, approximately 45% appear once; the ten largest clones hold 66%. Specimen: sorted CD4+, CD8+, or CD8+CD57+ T cells (not recorded which) from PBMCs. This TCR came from a human donor in good health, serving as a control. The rearrangement links TRBV7-7 to TRBJ1-2; D call uncertain. CDR3 in amino acids: CASSPGLGNYGYTF. As DNA, the CDR3 is TGTGCCAGCAGCCCTGGGCTGGGGAACTATGGCTACACCTTC.